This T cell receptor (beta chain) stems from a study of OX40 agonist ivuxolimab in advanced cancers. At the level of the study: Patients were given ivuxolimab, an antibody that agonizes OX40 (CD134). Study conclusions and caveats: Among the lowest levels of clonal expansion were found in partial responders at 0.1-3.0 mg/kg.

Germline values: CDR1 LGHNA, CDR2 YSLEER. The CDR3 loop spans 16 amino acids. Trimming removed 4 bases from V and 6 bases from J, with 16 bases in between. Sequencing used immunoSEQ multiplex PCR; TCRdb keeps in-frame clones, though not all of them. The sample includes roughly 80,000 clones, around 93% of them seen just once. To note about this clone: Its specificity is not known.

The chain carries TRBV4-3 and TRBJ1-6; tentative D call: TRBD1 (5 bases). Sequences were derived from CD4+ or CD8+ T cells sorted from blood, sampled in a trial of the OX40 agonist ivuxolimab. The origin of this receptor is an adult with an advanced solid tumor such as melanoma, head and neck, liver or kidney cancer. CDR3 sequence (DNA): TGCGCCAGCAGCCGGGACTTCTTTGTCGGTAATTCACCCCTCCACTTT. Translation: CASSRDFFVGNSPLHF.